This passage covers 11 T cell receptor beta chains from one sample sequenced in a study of blood T cell repertoires in COVID-19. The method was immunoSEQ multiplex PCR; TCRdb's version includes in-frame clones alone and lacks a portion of them. The sample lists some 48,000 clones, approximately 84% occurring once. Sequencing used peripheral blood. Receptors were obtained from an elderly woman with COVID-19, enrolled during active disease.

The V gene is TRBV18, the J gene TRBJ1-1; D call uncertain. Germline V gene sequence: CDR1 KGHSH, CDR2 LQKENI. V gave up 6 bases and J gave up 0 bases, with 17 bases separating them. The CDR3 is 16 residues long. The CDR3 spells CASSQTLGALNTEAFF. The CDR3 DNA sequence: TGTGCCAGCTCCCAAACACTGGGAGCGTTGAACACTGAAGCTTTCTTT.

The CDR3 sequence is CASRIAGGPYNEQFF. CDR3 DNA: TGTGCCAGCAGAATAGCGGGAGGCCCCTACAATGAGCAGTTCTTC. The genes are TRBV6-5 and TRBJ2-1, with 10 bases identical to TRBD2. The CDR3 covers 15 residues. V lost 6 bases to trimming and J lost 2 bases; unmatched junction nucleotides: 4. CDR1 and CDR2 (germline): MNHEY, SVGAGI.

The chain employs TRBV30 and TRBJ1-4; D remains unclear. Germline V gene data show CDR1 as GTSNPN and CDR2 as SVGIG (reference sequence). This CDR3 comprises 12 residues. The V and J ends lost 2 bases and 6 bases respectively, with 7 bases between them. In DNA, the CDR3 is TGTGCCTGGAGTCCCGGGGATGAAAAACTGTTTTTT. The encoded protein is CAWSPGDEKLFF.

V gene TRBV18 combines with J gene TRBJ2-3; unclear D gene. From germline, CDR1 is KGHSH and CDR2 LQKENI. Trimming stripped 5 bases from V and 3 bases from J, with 9 bases between. This CDR3 is built from 13 residues. In nucleotides, the CDR3 is TGTGCCAGCTCAAGAGGAGCTACAGATACGCAGTATTTT. Its translation is CASSRGATDTQYF.

This clone came up a few times. The chain couples TRBV4-2 to TRBJ1-2, with D tentatively TRBD1 (6 bases). Germline V gene data show CDR1 as LGHNA and CDR2 as YNFKEQ. V gave up 1 base and J gave up 7 bases, with 19 bases separating them. The CDR3 covers 16 residues. As DNA, the CDR3 is TGTGCCAGCAGCCAAGTAAGCGGGGACGACAGGTCTGGCTACACCTTC. This gives the protein CASSQVSGDDRSGYTF.

The chain uses TRBV15 and TRBJ2-1; TRBD2 matches at 11 bases. Trimming cost V 5 bases and J 4 bases; bases outside gene matches: 4. Germline lookup yields CDR1 LNHNV and CDR2 YYDKDF (reference sequence). The CDR3 loop spans 15 amino acids. The CDR3 loop reads CATSGGTSGYNEQFF. CDR3 DNA: TGTGCCACCAGCGGGGGGACTAGCGGATACAATGAGCAGTTCTTC.

This chain connects TRBV6-5 to TRBJ1-2; D gene ambiguous. The germline V and J ends were trimmed by 8 bases and 7 bases, with 17 bases remaining between them. This CDR3 is 13 amino acids long. The germline CDR1 and CDR2 sequences are MNHEY and SVGAGI. CDR3 in amino acids: CASCRSFGVGYTF. The CDR3 DNA reads as TGTGCCAGCTGTCGTAGTTTCGGAGTTGGCTACACCTTC.

The V call is TRBV25-1, the J call TRBJ2-7, with a possible D match to TRBD1 (5 bases). Germline values: CDR1 MGHDK, CDR2 SYGVNS. With 3 bases removed from V and 4 bases from J, the gap between germline ends came to 22 bases. There are 17 residues in the CDR3. The CDR3 nucleotides are TGTGCCAGCAGTGACAGGGCTACACGCTCTTCGGCTTACGAGCAGTACTTC. Its protein product is CASSDRATRSSAYEQYF.

The chain recombines TRBV25-1 with TRBJ1-2; D remains unclear. The CDR3 runs 12 residues. Trimming shortened V by 6 bases and J by 3 bases, and 8 bases separated the two germline ends. Germline V gene lookup returns CDR1 MGHDK and CDR2 SYGVNS. CDR3 protein: CASSQYDYGYTF. DNA of the CDR3: TGTGCCAGCAGCCAGTACGACTATGGCTACACCTTC.

The V gene is TRBV7-9, the J gene TRBJ1-6; TRBD1 agrees at 8 bases. The CDR3 has 15 amino acids. Germline-derived CDR1 and CDR2 are SEHNR and FQNEAQ (reference sequence). V shed 5 bases, J shed 6 bases, and the junction held 6 bases outside the gene matches. CDR3 loop: CASSPTTGVNSPLHF. The CDR3 coding sequence is TGTGCCAGCAGCCCCACGACAGGGGTTAATTCACCCCTCCACTTT.

The chain has TRBV5-6 and TRBJ2-5; 9 positions match TRBD1. This CDR3 spans 15 amino acids. The V gene end was trimmed by 4 bases and the J gene end by 2 bases; junction bases not matched to a gene: 6. Germline CDR1 is SGHDT and CDR2 is YYEEEE. This CDR3 reads CASSGTGTGQETQYF. The CDR3 DNA reads TGTGCCAGCAGCGGCACCGGGACAGGGCAAGAGACCCAGTACTTC. The full variable domain, in which reference TRBV5-6 and TRBJ2-5 provide the parts outside the CDR3, is DAGVTQSPTHLIKTRGQQVTLRCSPKSGHDTVSWYQQALGQGPQFIFQYYEEEERQRGNFPDRFSGHQFPNYSSELNVNALLLGDSALYLCASSGTGTGQETQYFGPGTRLLVL.